This TCR beta chain was captured in a study of low-dose radiotherapy and immunotherapy resistance in tumors. Study overall: Participants were given intravenous cyclophosphamide 200 mg/m2 every two weeks, one day before radiation and immunotherapy.

Gene-specific TRAV and TRBV primers were used for first-strand cDNA, covering alpha and beta chains. TCRs were amplified for 15 to 20 PCR cycles with a constant-region primer and V-primer adapter. TCRdb processed the reads anew with MiXCR; each CDR3 protein has one entry. Found here are over 15,000 distinct CDR3 sequences, about two thirds of them singletons; the top ten hold about 6%. All eligible patients presented with advanced solid tumors that contained no tumor-infiltrating lymphocytes. V lost 2 bases to trimming and J lost 5 bases; unmatched junction nucleotides: 14. Per the germline V gene, CDR1 is SQVTM and CDR2 is ANQGSEA. The length of the CDR3 is 16 residues.

V usage is TRBV29-1 and J usage is TRBJ2-5; 7 positions match TRBD2. This receptor was identified in a human donor with advanced metastatic prostate, ovarian, gallbladder or colorectal cancer (not recorded which). This table probably holds off-target reads from a library built for another chain. DNA for the CDR3: TGCAGCGTTGAACGTTCCTCAGCGGGACGGTTGGAGACCCAGTACTTC. It specifies CSVERSSAGRLETQYF.